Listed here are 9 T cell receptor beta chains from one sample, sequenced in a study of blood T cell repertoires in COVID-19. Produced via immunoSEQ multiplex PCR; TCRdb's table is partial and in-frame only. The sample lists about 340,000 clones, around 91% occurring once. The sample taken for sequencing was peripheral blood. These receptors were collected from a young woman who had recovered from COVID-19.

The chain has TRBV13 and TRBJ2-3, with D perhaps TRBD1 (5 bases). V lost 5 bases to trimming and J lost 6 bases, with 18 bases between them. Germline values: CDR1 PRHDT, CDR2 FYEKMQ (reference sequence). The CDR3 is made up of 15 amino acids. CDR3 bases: TGTGCCAGCAGCACAGAGACCCAGGGCTCGGATACGCAGTATTTT. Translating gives CASSTETQGSDTQYF.

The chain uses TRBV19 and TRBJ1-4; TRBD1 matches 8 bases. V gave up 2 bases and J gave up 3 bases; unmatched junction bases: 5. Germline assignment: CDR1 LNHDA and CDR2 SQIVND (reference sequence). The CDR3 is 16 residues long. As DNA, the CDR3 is TGTGCCAGTAGTATACAGGGGGCGGCTGCTAATGAAAAACTGTTTTTT. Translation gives CASSIQGAAANEKLFF.

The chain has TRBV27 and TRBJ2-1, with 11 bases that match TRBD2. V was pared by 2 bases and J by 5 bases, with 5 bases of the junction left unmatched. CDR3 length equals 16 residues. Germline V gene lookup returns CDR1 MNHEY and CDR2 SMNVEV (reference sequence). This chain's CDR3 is CASSLRPGLADNEQFF. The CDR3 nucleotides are TGTGCCAGCAGTTTACGACCGGGACTAGCGGACAATGAGCAGTTCTTC.

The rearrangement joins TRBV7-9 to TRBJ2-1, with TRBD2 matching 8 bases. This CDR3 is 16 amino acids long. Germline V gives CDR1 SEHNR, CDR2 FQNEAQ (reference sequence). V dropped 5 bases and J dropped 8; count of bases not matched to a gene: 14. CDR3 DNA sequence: TGTGCCAGCAGCAACCCCTCCAGCGGGAGAGGTTATGAGCAGTTCTTC. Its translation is CASSNPSSGRGYEQFF.

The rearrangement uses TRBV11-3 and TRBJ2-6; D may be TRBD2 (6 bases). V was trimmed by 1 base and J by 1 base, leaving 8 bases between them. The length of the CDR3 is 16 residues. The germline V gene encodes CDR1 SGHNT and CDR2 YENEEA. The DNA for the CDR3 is TGTGCCAGCAGCTTAGGAGGAGGGTCTGGGGCCAACGTCCTGACTTTC. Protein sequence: CASSLGGGSGANVLTF.

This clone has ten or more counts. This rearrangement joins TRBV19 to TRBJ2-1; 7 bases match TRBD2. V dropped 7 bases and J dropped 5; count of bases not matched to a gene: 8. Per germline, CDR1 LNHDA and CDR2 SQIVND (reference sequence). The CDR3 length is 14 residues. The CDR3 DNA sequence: TGTGCCAGTATGTGGGGGAGGGGAAACAATGAGCAGTTCTTC. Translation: CASMWGRGNNEQFF.

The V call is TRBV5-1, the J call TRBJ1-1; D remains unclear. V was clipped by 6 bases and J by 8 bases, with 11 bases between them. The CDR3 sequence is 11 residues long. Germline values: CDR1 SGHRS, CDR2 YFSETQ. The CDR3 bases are TGCGCCAGCACCTCGGGAGGGGAAGCTTTCTTT. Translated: CASTSGGEAFF. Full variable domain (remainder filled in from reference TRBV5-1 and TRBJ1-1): KAGVTQTPRYLIKTRGQQVTLSCSPISGHRSVSWYQQTPGQGLQFLFEYFSETQRNKGNFPGRFSGRQFSNSRSEMNVSTLELGDSALYLCASTSGGEAFFGQGTRLTVV.

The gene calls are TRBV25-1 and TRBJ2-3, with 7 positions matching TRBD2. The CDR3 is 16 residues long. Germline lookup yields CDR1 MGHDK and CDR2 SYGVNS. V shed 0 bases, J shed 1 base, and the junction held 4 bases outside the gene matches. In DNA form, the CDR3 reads TGTGCCAGCAGTGAATACGTTGGGGGGGGCACAGATACGCAGTATTTT. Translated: CASSEYVGGGTDTQYF. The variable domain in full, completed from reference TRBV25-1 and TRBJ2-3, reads EADIYQTPRYLVIGTGKKITLECSQTMGHDKMYWYQQDPGMELHLIHYSYGVNSTEKGDLSSESTVSRIRTEHFPLTLESARPSHTSQYLCASSEYVGGGTDTQYFGPGTRLTVL.

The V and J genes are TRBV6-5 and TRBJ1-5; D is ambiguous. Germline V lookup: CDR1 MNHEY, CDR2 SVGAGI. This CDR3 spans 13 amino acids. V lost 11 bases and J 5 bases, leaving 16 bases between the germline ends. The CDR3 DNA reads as TGTGCCGCATCGATTGCGGATTATCAGCCCCAGCATTTT. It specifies CAASIADYQPQHF.